This T cell receptor delta chain was obtained from a study of gamma-delta T cells after stem cell transplantation. TCRdb reanalysed the RT-PCR reads via CATT. The table records 1,500 or so delta-chain clones, around 24% of them present only once. Sample share makes this clone medium-sized. The CDR3 has 21 amino acids. From germline, CDR1 is TSWWSYY and CDR2 QGS. The junction had 21 bases not matched to a gene; V was cut back by 1 base and J by 1 base. The material sequenced was gamma-delta T cells. The chain recombines TRDV1 with TRDJ1; 7 positions match TRDD3. The receptor was isolated from a human donor. It is not recorded whose cells these are; they may come from a transplant donor. The CDR3 DNA is TGTGCTCTTGGGGAACATAGGGCTATGAGGATACGCGAGAGAGGCACCGATAAACTCATCTTT. Its protein product is CALGEHRAMRIRERGTDKLIF.